These T cell receptor beta chains were read from a single sample in a study of T cell repertoires in cytomegalovirus infection. Each CDR3 protein gets one entry after TCRdb re-called the reads with MiXCR. The table includes 200,000 to 250,000 distinct CDR3 sequences, 30% to 45% detected once. These TCRs' antigens remain unknown. This specimen was CD8+ T cells from cultured PBMCs, taken from culture after CMV antigen stimulation. Receptors originate from a human donor in good health (CMV status not recorded). Some clones in this sample may be carry-over from other donors' samples. Each CDR3 is given with its conserved first and last residue. Each record gives: D gene, J gene, V gene, clone size, CDR3 protein, CDR3 DNA. The D gene is left open where the match is weak. Only part of the rows carry a size: once, few, many, or a class if the clone is expanded.

-	TRBJ2-5	TRBV7-7	-	CASSLEPSSKTQYF	TGTGCTAGCAGCTTAGAGCCTAGCTCCAAGACCCAGTACTTC
-	TRBJ2-7	TRBV7-6	few	CASSLGDGAYEQYF	TGTGCCAGCAGCTTAGGGGATGGAGCTTACGAGCAGTACTTC
TRBD1	TRBJ1-2	TRBV6-6	-	CASSRGTGRNELDGYTF	TGTGCCAGCAGTCGTGGGACAGGGAGGAACGAACTGGATGGCTACACCTTC
-	TRBJ1-1	TRBV11-2	-	CASSFILGGPNTEAFF	TGTGCCAGCAGCTTCATACTGGGGGGTCCGAACACTGAAGCTTTCTTT
-	TRBJ2-1	TRBV27	-	CASSHSLNEQFF	TGTGCCAGCAGCCACAGCCTTAATGAACAGTTCTTC
-	TRBJ2-2	TRBV7-9	few	CASSPRQGAGELFF	TGTGCCAGCAGCCCGAGACAAGGGGCGGGGGAGCTGTTTTTT
-	TRBJ1-5	TRBV28	-	CASSLTRNQPQHF	TGTGCCAGCAGCTTGACCAGGAACCAGCCCCAGCATTTT
-	TRBJ1-3	TRBV28	once	CASTTLIEAPTGNTIYF	TGTGCCAGCACCACTTTAATAGAGGCCCCCACTGGAAACACCATATATTTT
-	TRBJ1-5	TRBV10-2	-	CASSESTYQPQHF	TGCGCCAGCAGTGAGTCAACGTATCAGCCCCAGCATTTT
-	TRBJ2-7	TRBV20-1	few	CSAREIGGFYEQYF	TGCAGTGCTAGAGAGATCGGGGGCTTCTACGAGCAGTACTTC
TRBD2	TRBJ2-7	TRBV2	-	CASSDASGSYEQYF	TGTGCCAGCAGTGACGCCAGCGGGAGCTACGAGCAGTACTTC
TRBD2	TRBJ2-3	TRBV7-8	-	CASSPSRLAGGDTQYF	TGTGCCAGCAGCCCTTCTAGGCTAGCGGGAGGGGATACGCAGTATTTT
-	TRBJ2-2	TRBV27	-	CATQGYANTGELFF	TGTGCCACGCAGGGTTACGCGAACACCGGGGAGCTGTTTTTT
-	TRBJ1-1	TRBV7-6	few	CASSLDGAMNTEAFF	TGTGCCAGCAGCTTAGATGGAGCAATGAACACTGAAGCTTTCTTT
TRBD1	TRBJ2-7	TRBV27	-	CASSLDLGTANEQYF	TGTGCCAGCAGTTTAGACCTAGGGACAGCCAACGAGCAGTACTTC
-	TRBJ2-1	TRBV15	-	CATSRDRRQQFF	TGTGCCACCAGCAGAGATCGACGGCAGCAGTTCTTC
-	TRBJ2-7	TRBV20-1	-	CSARARGGSEQYF	TGCAGTGCTAGGGCTCGTGGGGGTAGCGAGCAGTACTTC
-	TRBJ1-2	TRBV6-2/TRBV6-3	-	CASSYSAEDYYGYTF	TGTGCCAGCAGTTACTCTGCCGAAGATTACTATGGCTACACCTTC
-	TRBJ2-1	TRBV12-3/TRBV12-4	few	CASTMGGKVYNEQFF	TGTGCCAGCACCATGGGCGGGAAGGTCTACAATGAGCAGTTCTTC
TRBD1	TRBJ1-5	TRBV7-6	-	CASSAPGQGFHQPQHF	TGTGCCAGCAGCGCGCCGGGACAGGGGTTTCATCAGCCCCAGCATTTT